A single sample gave rise to the 16 T cell receptor beta chains below, sequenced in a study of blood T cell repertoires in COVID-19. The data were produced by immunoSEQ multiplex PCR, yet TCRdb's version contains in-frame clones alone and is incomplete. The sample has over 110,000 clones; approximately 80% are singletons. Sequenced input: peripheral blood. All receptors come from a man in his fifties or sixties with active or convalescent COVID-19.

V usage is TRBV11-3 and J usage is TRBJ1-2, with 7 bases identical to TRBD1. V dropped 6 bases and J dropped 8; count of bases not matched to a gene: 9. The CDR3 consists of 13 residues. Germline values: CDR1 SGHNT, CDR2 YENEEA. The CDR3 region has the DNA TGTGCCAGCAGAGAGACAGGGAATCGCGGCTACACCTTC. Amino acids: CASRETGNRGYTF. The whole variable domain, remainder taken from reference TRBV11-3 and TRBJ1-2, is EAGVVQSPRYKIIEKKQPVAFWCNPISGHNTLYWYLQNLGQGPELLIRYENEEAVDDSQLPKDRFSAERLKGVDSTLKIQPAELGDSAVYLCASRETGNRGYTFGSGTRLTVV.

The V and J genes are TRBV28 and TRBJ2-7; D unresolved. The germline CDR1 and CDR2 sequences are MDHEN and SYDVKM. The CDR3 covers 15 residues. The V end lost 6 bases, the J end lost 0 bases, and 15 bases lay between the germline ends. The CDR3 loop reads CASRSSGTSSYEQYV. CDR3 nucleotide sequence: TGTGCCAGCAGGAGTTCAGGAACAAGCTCCTACGAGCAGTACGTC.

The sample holds one count of this clone. The chain carries TRBV6-5 and TRBJ1-2; 7 bases map to TRBD1. V dropped 2 bases and J dropped 4; count of bases not matched to a gene: 7. This CDR3 comprises 15 residues. The germline V gene encodes CDR1 MNHEY and CDR2 SVGAGI. CDR3 bases: TGTGCCAGCAGTTACAGGGCAGGGGGGCTCTATGGCTACACCTTC. It translates to CASSYRAGGLYGYTF.

The chain recombines TRBV30 with TRBJ2-7; D is perhaps TRBD2 (6 bases). Germline V gene sequence: CDR1 GTSNPN, CDR2 SVGIG (reference sequence). The V gene lost 2 bases and the J gene lost 4 bases, with 12 bases spanning the gap. CDR3 size: 13 residues. CDR3 protein: CAWSTGLRYEQYV. CDR3 DNA: TGTGCCTGGAGTACGGGACTCCGATACGAGCAGTACGTC.

V and J are TRBV11-3 and TRBJ2-1; 9 bases are shared with TRBD2. Germline V gene sequence: CDR1 SGHNT, CDR2 YENEEA. The CDR3 contains 16 residues. Losses at the gene ends were 4 bases for V and 7 bases for J; bases not matched to a gene: 11. CDR3 sequence reads: CASSWNGVAGENEQFF. The CDR3 coding sequence is TGTGCCAGCAGCTGGAACGGGGTAGCGGGAGAAAATGAGCAGTTCTTC.

V and J are TRBV7-9 and TRBJ2-3; 8 bases agree with TRBD1. This CDR3 is 13 amino acids long. Germline V gene lookup returns CDR1 SEHNR and CDR2 FQNEAQ (reference sequence). Losses at the gene ends were 7 bases for V and 4 bases for J; bases not matched to a gene: 4. The CDR3, as DNA: TGTGCCAGCAAACAGGGGGTCCCAGATACGCAGTATTTT. Translating it yields CASKQGVPDTQYF.

V and J are TRBV6-5 and TRBJ2-1; a weak D match, TRBD1 (6 bases). CDR3 length equals 12 residues. The germline V gene has CDR1 MNHEY and CDR2 SVGAGI. V shed 5 bases and J shed 7 bases, with 9 bases lying between them. DNA for the CDR3: TGTGCCAGCAGTATACAGGGTAATGAGCAGTTCTTC. It specifies CASSIQGNEQFF.

This chain links TRBV5-4 with TRBJ2-1; 14 bases agree with TRBD2. The CDR3 loop spans 19 amino acids. CDR1 is SGHNT, CDR2 YYREEE, per germline (reference sequence). V dropped 1 base and J dropped 0; count of bases not matched to a gene: 6. CDR3 amino acids: CASSLWTSGRKYSYNEQFF. The CDR3 DNA follows: TGTGCCAGCAGCTTGTGGACTAGCGGGAGGAAATACTCCTACAATGAGCAGTTCTTC.

The chain couples TRBV18 to TRBJ2-7; tentatively, D is TRBD1 (6 bases). The CDR3 spans 14 residues. Per the germline V gene, CDR1 is KGHSH and CDR2 is LQKENI. V gave up 3 bases and J gave up 7 bases, with 16 bases separating them. Written as DNA, the CDR3 is TGTGCCAGCTCACCTTCGCAGGGGCGAGGGGAGCAGTACGTC. It is translated as CASSPSQGRGEQYV.

This clone was counted between two and nine times. The chain recombines TRBV5-1 with TRBJ1-6, with TRBD1 matching 9 bases. In germline, CDR1 is SGHRS, CDR2 YFSETQ. V lost 3 bases to trimming and J lost 6 bases; unmatched junction nucleotides: 13. The CDR3 sequence is 18 residues long. CDR3 sequence: CASSSAITPGQGNSPLHF. CDR3 nucleotides: TGCGCCAGCAGCTCTGCCATTACACCGGGACAGGGTAATTCACCCCTCCACTTT.

This clone was seen once. In DNA, the CDR3 is TGTGCCAGCAGGCCCAGGGGTTTATCCCTCTCCTACGAGCAGTACGTC. Its translation is CASRPRGLSLSYEQYV. The rearrangement links TRBV28 to TRBJ2-7; TRBD1 might be the D (6 bases). Germline assignment: CDR1 MDHEN and CDR2 SYDVKM. CDR3 length: 16 amino acids. V dropped 6 bases and J dropped 0 bases, with 18 bases sitting between them.

This chain joins TRBV19 and TRBJ2-3, with 14 bases that match TRBD2. CDR1 LNHDA and CDR2 SQIVND come from the germline V gene (reference sequence). This CDR3 region has 18 residues. V lost 10 bases to trimming and J lost 5 bases; unmatched junction nucleotides: 17. CDR3 coding DNA: TGTGCCACCCGTCCGCCGGGACTAGCGGGAGTTGGTGGAGATACGCAGTATTTT. Translating gives CATRPPGLAGVGGDTQYF.

The chain employs TRBV4-3 and TRBJ1-1, with a tentative D call TRBD1 (5 bases). The length of the CDR3 is 15 residues. Trimming took 1 base from V and 3 from J, leaving 12 bases between them. Germline-derived CDR1 and CDR2 are LGHNA and YSLEER. The CDR3 DNA follows: TGCGCCAGCAGCCAAGCCTGGCAGGGATACACTGAAGCTTTCTTT. Translated: CASSQAWQGYTEAFF.

In DNA form, the CDR3 reads TGTGCCAGCAGTCCCACCGGGCAAGAGACCCAGTACTTC. Its translation: CASSPTGQETQYF. The chain is built from TRBV12-3 or TRBV12-4 and TRBJ2-5; D unresolved. The CDR3 covers 13 residues. Trimming removed 5 bases at V and 2 bases at J, with 9 bases between.

The chain employs TRBV5-1 and TRBJ1-2; TRBD1 matches at 9 bases. The CDR3 sequence is 15 residues long. V shed 3 bases and J 4 bases; nucleotides not matched to a gene: 7. CDR1 and CDR2 (germline): SGHRS, YFSETQ. As DNA, the CDR3 is TGCGCCAGCAGCTCCGGGGACAGGGACCCCTATGGCTACACCTTC. The encoded protein is CASSSGDRDPYGYTF.

The chain has TRBV7-6 and TRBJ1-1; the match to TRBD1 covers 8 bases. J was trimmed by 6 bases and V by 4 bases; bases with no gene match: 1. This CDR3 has 12 residues. CDR1 is SGHVS and CDR2 is FNYEAQ in the germline V gene. The DNA of the CDR3 is TGTGCCAGCAGCTCGACAGGGGCTGAAGCTTTCTTT. Amino acid sequence: CASSSTGAEAFF.